Presented here are 2 T cell receptor beta chains from one specimen sequenced in a study of T cell repertoires in cytomegalovirus infection. TCRdb re-called the reads with MiXCR, one entry per CDR3 protein. Among approximately 500,000 distinct CDR3 sequences listed, about a quarter were seen once. Sample: PBMCs. These receptors came from a human donor in good health (CMV status not recorded). Some clones in this sample may be carry-over from other donors' samples.

This clonotype was counted ten times or more. The V gene is TRBV7-2, the J gene TRBJ2-5; 13 nucleotides line up with TRBD2. Germline V gene data show CDR1 as SGHTA and CDR2 as FQGNSA. Trimming removed 5 bases from V and 1 base from J; junction bases left unmatched: 4. The CDR3 runs 16 residues. In DNA form, the CDR3 reads TGTGCCAGCAGCCCTTGGACTAGCGGGGGCCAAGAGACCCAGTACTTC. It codes for CASSPWTSGGQETQYF.

This chain joins TRBV5-4 and TRBJ2-2; a possible D gene is TRBD1 (5 bases). Germline values: CDR1 SGHNT, CDR2 YYREEE (reference sequence). The V and J ends lost 4 bases and 6 bases respectively, with 16 bases between them. The CDR3 consists of 15 residues. DNA for the CDR3: TGTGCCAGCAGCGAGTTAGATTCAGGGTCCGGGGAGCTGTTTTTT. Residues: CASSELDSGSGELFF.